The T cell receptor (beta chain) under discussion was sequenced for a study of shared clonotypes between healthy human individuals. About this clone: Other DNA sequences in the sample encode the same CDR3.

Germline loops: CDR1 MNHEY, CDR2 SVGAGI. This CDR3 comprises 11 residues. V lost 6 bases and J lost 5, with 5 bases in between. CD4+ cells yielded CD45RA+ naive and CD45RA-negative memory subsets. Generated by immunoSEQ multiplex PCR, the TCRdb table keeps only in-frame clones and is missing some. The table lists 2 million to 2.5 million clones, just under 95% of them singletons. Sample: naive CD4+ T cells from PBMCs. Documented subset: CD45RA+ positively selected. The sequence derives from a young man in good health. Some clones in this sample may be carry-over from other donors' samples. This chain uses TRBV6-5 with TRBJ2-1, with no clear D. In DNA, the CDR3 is TGTGCCAGCAGCCGCAACAATGAGCAGTTCTTC. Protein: CASSRNNEQFF.